Listed below are T cell receptor beta chains from one sample, sequenced in a study of blood T cell repertoires in COVID-19. Assay: immunoSEQ multiplex PCR; the TCRdb copy retains only in-frame clones and omits some. The profile covers over 250,000 clones, with 80% to 90% appearing a single time and under 9.5% taken by the ten largest. Material for sequencing was PBMCs or T cells enriched from blood (not recorded which). All receptors derive from a man aged 40-50 years who had recovered from COVID-19. The CDR3 runs from the conserved cysteine through the conserved F or W. D genes are given only for firm matches. Clone size is not always given. Where it is, it says once, few, many or a class for expanded clones.

size,J,V,D,DNA,CDR3
.,TRBJ2-7,TRBV19,TRBD1,TGTGCCAGTAGTGCCCGGGACAGGGGCCACGAGCAGTACTTC,CASSARDRGHEQYF
.,TRBJ2-7,TRBV5-1,TRBD1,TGCGCCAGCCACAAAGACAGGGGCCGGCAGTACTTC,CASHKDRGRQYF
.,TRBJ2-5,TRBV5-1,TRBD2,TGCGCCAGCAGCTCGGGGAGAACTAGCGGGGTTTTAGAGACCCAGTACTTC,CASSSGRTSGVLETQYF
.,TRBJ1-2,TRBV27,.,TGTGCCAGCAGTTTATCTGGGACACCCGGGGTGGGCTACACCTTC,CASSLSGTPGVGYTF
.,TRBJ2-7,TRBV5-1,TRBD1,TGCGCCAGCAGCTTGGGACAGGGTCCGTACGAGCAGTACTTC,CASSLGQGPYEQYF
.,TRBJ1-2,TRBV9,TRBD1,TGTGCCAGCAGCTCGACGACAGGGGCAAACTATGGCTACACCTTC,CASSSTTGANYGYTF
.,TRBJ2-5,TRBV5-4,TRBD2,TGTGCCAGCAGCAAGGGACTAGCGGGTCGCGTGACCCAGTACTTC,CASSKGLAGRVTQYF
.,TRBJ1-1,TRBV7-6,.,TGTGCCAGCAGCGCCTCGGGGTCGCGGACTGAAGCTTTCTTT,CASSASGSRTEAFF
once,TRBJ1-6,TRBV5-3,TRBD1,TGTGCCAGAAGCCTGACAGGGTGCCCCAATTCACCCCTCCACTTT,CARSLTGCPNSPLHF
.,TRBJ2-3,TRBV2,.,TGTGCCAGCAGTGGTCCGGAGGGGGCGGGGGGAGATACGCAGTATTTT,CASSGPEGAGGDTQYF
.,TRBJ2-2,TRBV21-1,.,TGTGCCAGCAGCTCTCCCCGGGACACACCACATCAACGACCCGGGGAGCTGTTTTTT,CASSSPRDTPHQRPGELFF
once,TRBJ1-6,TRBV4-1,.,TGCGCCAGCAGCCAAGATATGGATTACAGGCCCCATAATTCACCCCTCCACTTT,CASSQDMDYRPHNSPLHF
.,TRBJ2-7,TRBV9,.,TGTGCCAGCAGTGCAGGCGAAACCTACGAGCAGTACTTC,CASSAGETYEQYF
.,TRBJ2-2,TRBV4-2,TRBD1,TGTGCCAGCAGCCACAATCAGGGGGCAACCGGGGAGCTGTTTTTT,CASSHNQGATGELFF
.,TRBJ2-1,TRBV27,TRBD2,TGTGCCAGCAGTCGGACTAGCGGGGGCTCCTACAATGAGCAGTTCTTC,CASSRTSGGSYNEQFF
.,TRBJ2-7,TRBV4-3,TRBD1,TGCGCCAGCAGCTCCGAGACAGGGAGCACCTACGAGCAGTACTTC,CASSSETGSTYEQYF
.,TRBJ1-5,TRBV5-5,.,TGTGCCAGCAGCCAAGACAGAAATCAGCCCCAGCATTTT,CASSQDRNQPQHF
.,TRBJ1-6,TRBV18,.,TGTGCCAGCTCACCTCAGGGCTATTATAATTCACCCCTCCACTTT,CASSPQGYYNSPLHF
.,TRBJ2-4,TRBV11-2,TRBD2,TGTGCCAGCAGCTCGCCGGGACTAGCGGGGGGCAAAAACATTCAGTACTTC,CASSSPGLAGGKNIQYF
.,TRBJ2-3,TRBV3-1/TRBV3-2,TRBD2,TGTGCCAGTGCCTCCCGAGGGACTAGCGGGGTTATCACAGATACGCAGTATTTT,CASASRGTSGVITDTQYF
.,TRBJ2-2,TRBV19,.,TGTGCCAGTAAACCGTACGGGGTTGGCGGGGAGCTGTTTTTT,CASKPYGVGGELFF
once,TRBJ2-3,TRBV19,TRBD1,TGTGCCAGTAGTGCTCCCGGCAACAGGGGCAGGACAGATACGCAGTATTTT,CASSAPGNRGRTDTQYF
.,TRBJ1-1,TRBV12-3/TRBV12-4,.,TGTGCCAGCTGCCCGGGACAGAACACTGAAGCTTTCTTT,CASCPGQNTEAFF
.,TRBJ2-5,TRBV5-4,.,TGTGCCAGCAGCTTTTTTGACAAACAAGAGACCCAGTACTTC,CASSFFDKQETQYF
.,TRBJ1-5,TRBV28,.,TGTGCCAGCTATAGACAGTCCGTGGGGTTGGATCAGCCCCAGCATTTT,CASYRQSVGLDQPQHF
.,TRBJ1-1,TRBV5-1,.,TGCGCCAGCAGCCCTACGGGGGGGATGAACACTGAAGCTTTCTTT,CASSPTGGMNTEAFF
once,TRBJ2-7,TRBV5-4,TRBD2,TGTGCCAGCAGCTTGAGAGGGACTAGCGGGAGGATACGCTACGAGCAGTACTTC,CASSLRGTSGRIRYEQYF
.,TRBJ1-3,TRBV9,TRBD1,TGTGCCAGCAGCGTCGCTGTGGGGGACAGCGTCCTGAGAAACACCATATATTTT,CASSVAVGDSVLRNTIYF